Each of the 11 T cell receptor beta chains below was sequenced from the same sample in a study of vaccination effects on CD4 cells after COVID-19. Under the ViraFEST assay, PBMC were stimulated with viral peptide pools so that antigen-specific CD4+ T cells expanded. Sequencing was performed afterwards. Around day 10 of culture, CD4+ T cells were separated out. Generated by immunoSEQ multiplex PCR, the TCRdb table keeps only in-frame clones and is missing some. The repertoire holds roughly 76,000 clones, with roughly 74% as singletons. These TCRs' antigens remain unknown. The source material was CD4+ T cells from PBMCs cultured with HCoV-229E spike peptides, sampled before COVID-19 vaccination. Receptors were obtained from a human donor who received a COVID-19 vaccine.

The chain is built from TRBV4-1 and TRBJ2-2; D is possibly TRBD1 (6 bases). CDR3 length: 17 residues. V shed 0 bases and J shed 0 bases, with 11 bases lying between them. Germline CDR1 and CDR2: MGHRA and YSYEKL. CDR3 coding DNA: TGCGCCAGCAGCCAAGACGCAGGGGCTTCGAACACCGGGGAGCTGTTTTTT. Residues: CASSQDAGASNTGELFF.

Turning to this clone: This specimen includes other DNA sequences encoding the same CDR3. The V gene is TRBV5-1, the J gene TRBJ1-1; maybe TRBD1 (6 bases). This CDR3 is 14 amino acids long. Germline values: CDR1 SGHRS, CDR2 YFSETQ. V was trimmed by 0 bases and J by 5 bases, leaving 11 bases between them. CDR3 DNA sequence: TGCGCCAGCAGCTTGGGTCTGAGGGGGACTGAAGCTTTCTTT. It encodes CASSLGLRGTEAFF.

The CDR3 spells CASSERRASQPQHF. The CDR3 DNA follows: TGTGCCAGCAGTGAGCGTAGGGCTAGTCAGCCCCAGCATTTT. The chain joins TRBV2 to TRBJ1-5; D not resolved. From germline, CDR1 is SNHLY and CDR2 FYNNEI. The CDR3 is made up of 14 amino acids. V was shortened by 3 bases and J by 6 bases, with 12 bases between the two germline ends.

The chain joins TRBV7-9 to TRBJ1-1; no clear D gene. Per germline, CDR1 SEHNR and CDR2 FQNEAQ (reference sequence). Trimming took 1 base from V and 8 from J, leaving 8 bases between them. The CDR3 is made up of 12 amino acids. The CDR3 DNA follows: TGTGCCAGCAGCTTAGTCCGGGAAGAAGCTTTCTTT. Amino acid sequence: CASSLVREEAFF.

The CDR3 sequence: CASSLVRGAGETEAFF. CDR3 sequence (DNA): TGCGCCAGCAGCTTGGTTCGGGGTGCAGGTGAGACTGAAGCTTTCTTT. The V call is TRBV5-1, the J call TRBJ1-1; D gene uncertain. Trimming removed 0 bases at V and 5 bases at J, with 17 bases between. The CDR3 consists of 16 residues. Per germline, CDR1 SGHRS and CDR2 YFSETQ.

The V call is TRBV30, the J call TRBJ2-5; a possible D gene is TRBD1 (6 bases). This CDR3 has 13 residues. Germline V lookup: CDR1 GTSNPN, CDR2 SVGIG (reference sequence). The V end lost 8 bases, the J end lost 5 bases, and 18 bases lay between the germline ends. This CDR3 is CALSGGLRETQYF. For the CDR3, the DNA is TGTGCCCTTTCTGGGGGCCTGAGGGAGACCCAGTACTTC.

This chain uses TRBV6-5 with TRBJ2-3; either TRBD1 or TRBD2 may supply D (6 bases each). The V and J ends lost 2 bases and 6 bases respectively, with 15 bases between them. This CDR3 is 15 amino acids long. Germline CDR1 MNHEY, CDR2 SVGAGI. In DNA, the CDR3 is TGTGCCAGCAGTTACGTCCCGGGGGCGGGGGATACGCAGTATTTT. Protein product: CASSYVPGAGDTQYF.

This clone was seen a few times. This chain links TRBV5-1 with TRBJ1-4; 10 nucleotides agree with TRBD1. Looked up from germline, CDR1 is SGHRS and CDR2 is YFSETQ. The V and J ends lost 3 bases and 6 bases, in that order; junction bases with no gene match: 2. This CDR3 is 14 amino acids long. The CDR3 DNA follows: TGCGCCAGCAGCTCCGGGACAGGGGATGAAAAACTGTTTTTT. The encoded protein is CASSSGTGDEKLFF. Drawing the rest from reference TRBV5-1 and TRBJ1-4, the complete variable domain is KAGVTQTPRYLIKTRGQQVTLSCSPISGHRSVSWYQQTPGQGLQFLFEYFSETQRNKGNFPGRFSGRQFSNSRSEMNVSTLELGDSALYLCASSSGTGDEKLFFGSGTQLSVL.

The V gene is TRBV19, the J gene TRBJ1-3, with D possibly matching TRBD1 (5 bases). The germline gives CDR1 LNHDA, CDR2 SQIVND (reference sequence). This CDR3 spans 14 amino acids. Deletions cut 5 bases from V and 2 bases from J, with 10 bases between. CDR3 loop: CASSSGWTGNTIYF. The CDR3 DNA is TGTGCCAGTAGTTCAGGGTGGACTGGAAACACCATATATTTT.

V gene TRBV7-9 combines with J gene TRBJ1-2, with TRBD1 matching 7 bases. With 2 bases clipped from V and 6 bases from J, the junction kept 6 bases outside the gene matches. This CDR3 has 14 amino acids. CDR1 is SEHNR and CDR2 is FQNEAQ in the germline V gene (reference sequence). The CDR3 protein is CASSLPNRGDGYTF. For the CDR3, the DNA is TGTGCCAGCAGCTTACCGAACAGGGGAGATGGCTACACCTTC.

The chain uses TRBV7-2 and TRBJ2-3; D uncertain. The CDR3 is made up of 11 amino acids. Germline V gives CDR1 SGHTA, CDR2 FQGNSA. The V gene lost 5 bases and the J gene lost 3 bases, with 3 bases spanning the gap. CDR3 sequence (DNA): TGTGCCAGCAGCCGAACAGATACGCAGTATTTT. Amino acids: CASSRTDTQYF. The full variable domain, rest sourced from reference TRBV7-2 and TRBJ2-3, is GAGVSQSPSNKVTEKGKDVELRCDPISGHTALYWYRQSLGQGLEFLIYFQGNSAPDKSGLPSDRFSAERTGGSVSTLTIQRTQQEDSAVYLCASSRTDTQYFGPGTRLTVL.